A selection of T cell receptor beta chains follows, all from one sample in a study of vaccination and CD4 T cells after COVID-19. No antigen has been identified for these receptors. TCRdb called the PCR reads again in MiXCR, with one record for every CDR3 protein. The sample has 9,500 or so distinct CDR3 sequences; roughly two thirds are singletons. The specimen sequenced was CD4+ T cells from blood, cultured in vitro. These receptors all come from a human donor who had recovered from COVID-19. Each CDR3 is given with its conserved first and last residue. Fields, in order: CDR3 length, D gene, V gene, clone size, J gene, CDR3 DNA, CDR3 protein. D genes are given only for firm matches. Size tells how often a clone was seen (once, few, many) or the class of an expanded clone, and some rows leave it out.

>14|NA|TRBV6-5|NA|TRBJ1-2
TGTGCCAGCAGTTACAACGGGGGAGAGGGTGGCTACACCTTC
CASSYNGGEGGYTF
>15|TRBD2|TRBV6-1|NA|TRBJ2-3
TGTGCCAGCCAACGGACTAGCGAATACACAGATACGCAGTATTTT
CASQRTSEYTDTQYF
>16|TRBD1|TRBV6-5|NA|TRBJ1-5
TGTGCCAGCAGTTACCGGTTCGACAGGGAAAGTCAGCCCCAGCATTTT
CASSYRFDRESQPQHF
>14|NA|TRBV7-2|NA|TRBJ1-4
TGTGCCAGCAGCTCCGACAGAACTAATGAAAAACTGTTTTTT
CASSSDRTNEKLFF
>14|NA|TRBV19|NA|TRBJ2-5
TGTGCCAGTAGGACGGATCCCCTCCAAGAGACCCAGTACTTC
CASRTDPLQETQYF
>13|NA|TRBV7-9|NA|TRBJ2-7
TGTGCCAGCAGTCCCGAGGGATACTACGAGCAGTACTTC
CASSPEGYYEQYF
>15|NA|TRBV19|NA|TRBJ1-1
TGTGCCAGTAGTATAGATCTTCGGGGAGGCACTGAAGCTTTCTTT
CASSIDLRGGTEAFF
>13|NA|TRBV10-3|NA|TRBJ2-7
TGTGCCATCAGTGAGGGAATTTCCTACGAGCAGTACTTC
CAISEGISYEQYF
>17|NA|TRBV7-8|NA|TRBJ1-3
TGTGCCAGCAGCCAGGGCAGACTCTTGGTCTCTGGAAACACCATATATTTT
CASSQGRLLVSGNTIYF
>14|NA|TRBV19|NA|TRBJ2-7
TGTGCCAGTAGTATCATCGGGAGTGCCAACGAGCAGTACTTC
CASSIIGSANEQYF
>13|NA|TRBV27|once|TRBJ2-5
TGTGCCAGCAGCCCAACGGGCCTAGAGACCCAGTACTTC
CASSPTGLETQYF
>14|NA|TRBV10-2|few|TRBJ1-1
TGCGCCAGCAGGAGGAGGAGGGGGGACACTGAAGCTTTCTTT
CASRRRRGDTEAFF
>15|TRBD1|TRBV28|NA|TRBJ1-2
TGTGCCAGCAGTTTGATGGACAGGAAGAACTATGGCTACACCTTC
CASSLMDRKNYGYTF
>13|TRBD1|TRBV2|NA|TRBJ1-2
TGTGCGACCCGGGACAGCCGAAACTATGGCTACACCTTC
CATRDSRNYGYTF
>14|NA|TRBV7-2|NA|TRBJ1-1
TGTGCCAGCAGCTCAAAGGGGAGGAACACTGAAGCTTTCTTT
CASSSKGRNTEAFF
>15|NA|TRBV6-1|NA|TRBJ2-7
TGTGCCAGCAGTGAAGCCGGTGGGGCCTCCTACGAGCAGTACTTC
CASSEAGGASYEQYF
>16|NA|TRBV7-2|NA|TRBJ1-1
TGTGCCAGCAGCTCGCCGGGACGCCGTGAGGGCACTGAAGCTTTCTTT
CASSSPGRREGTEAFF
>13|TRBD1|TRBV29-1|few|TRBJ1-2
TGCAGCGTCCGGACAGGGATTACCTATGGCTACACCTTC
CSVRTGITYGYTF
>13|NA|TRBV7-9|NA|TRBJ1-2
TGTGCCAGCAGCTCTGGACTGATCTATGGCTACACCTTC
CASSSGLIYGYTF
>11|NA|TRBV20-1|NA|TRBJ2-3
TGCAGTGCTTCGACCCCAGATACGCAGTATTTT
CSASTPDTQYF
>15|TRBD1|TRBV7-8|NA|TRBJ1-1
TGTGCCAGCAGCCCCTACAGGGGTGCGGGCACTGAAGCTTTCTTT
CASSPYRGAGTEAFF
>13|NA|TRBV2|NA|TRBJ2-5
TGTGCCAGCAGTGAGGAGAACCAAGAGACCCAGTACTTC
CASSEENQETQYF
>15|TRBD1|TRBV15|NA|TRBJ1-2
TGTGCCACCAGCAGGGGAACCGGGACAGAATATGGCTACACCTTC
CATSRGTGTEYGYTF
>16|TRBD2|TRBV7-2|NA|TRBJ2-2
TGTGCCAGCAGCCCTCTAGCGGGGGGGAACACCGGGGAGCTGTTTTTT
CASSPLAGGNTGELFF
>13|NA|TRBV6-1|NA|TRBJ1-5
TGTACCAGCAGTGAAGTGGGGAGGCAGCCCCAGCATTTT
CTSSEVGRQPQHF
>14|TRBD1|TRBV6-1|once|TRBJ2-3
TGTGCCAGCAGTAGACAGGGAGCCACAGATACGCAGTATTTT
CASSRQGATDTQYF
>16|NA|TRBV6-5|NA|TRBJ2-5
TGTGCCAGCAGTTTCGCCGTCGTCCTGGGAGTAGAGACCCAGTACTTC
CASSFAVVLGVETQYF
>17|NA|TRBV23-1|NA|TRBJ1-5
TGCGCCAGCAGTCAATCGACGGCCTCGGGGAGCAATCAGCCCCAGCATTTT
CASSQSTASGSNQPQHF
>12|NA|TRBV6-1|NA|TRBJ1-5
TGTGCCAGCAGTGAAATTTATCAGCCCCAGCATTTT
CASSEIYQPQHF
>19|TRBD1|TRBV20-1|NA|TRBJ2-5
TGCAGTGCTAGAGATCAGAGTGCTCTTACTAGAGGGGGCCCAGAGACCCAGTACTTC
CSARDQSALTRGGPETQYF
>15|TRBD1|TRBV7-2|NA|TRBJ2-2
TGTGCCAGCACTCTGGACAGGGGGCGCACCGGGGAGCTGTTTTTT
CASTLDRGRTGELFF
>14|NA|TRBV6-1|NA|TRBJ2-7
TGTGCCAGCAGTGAAGTTTCAGGGCCTTACGAGCAGTACTTC
CASSEVSGPYEQYF
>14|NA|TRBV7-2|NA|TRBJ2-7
TGTGCCAGCAGCTTGAGGGGGAGGGCCGACGAGCAGTACTTC
CASSLRGRADEQYF
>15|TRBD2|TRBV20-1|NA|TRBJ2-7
TGCAGTGCTCCGTCGGGAGGGACTAAGAGTGGGGAGCAGTACTTC
CSAPSGGTKSGEQYF
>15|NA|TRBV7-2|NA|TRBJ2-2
TGTGCCAGCAGCCCCCGGACAGTTAACACCGGGGAGCTGTTTTTT
CASSPRTVNTGELFF
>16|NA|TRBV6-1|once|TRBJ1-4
TGTGCCAGCAGTGATATGAGTAGGGAGACTAATGAAAAACTGTTTTTT
CASSDMSRETNEKLFF
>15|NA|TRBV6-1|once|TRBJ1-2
TGTGCCAGCAGTGAAGCGTCGGGGGAGCCCTATGGCTACACCTTC
CASSEASGEPYGYTF
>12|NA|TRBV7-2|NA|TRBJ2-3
TGTGCCAGCAGCTTGGGATTTGAGACGCAGTATTTT
CASSLGFETQYF
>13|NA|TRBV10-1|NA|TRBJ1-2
TGCGCCAGCAGTGAGGGTCGAAACTATGGCTACACCTTC
CASSEGRNYGYTF
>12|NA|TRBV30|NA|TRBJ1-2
TGTGCCTGGAGTGTACCCGGGGTTGGCTACACCTTC
CAWSVPGVGYTF
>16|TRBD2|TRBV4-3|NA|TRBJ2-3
TGCGCCAGCAGCCAAGAAGGGAGGGGCGGCACAGATACGCAGTATTTT
CASSQEGRGGTDTQYF
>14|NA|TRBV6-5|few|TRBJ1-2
TGTGCCAGCAGTTACAAGGGGGGGAACTATGGCTACACCTTC
CASSYKGGNYGYTF
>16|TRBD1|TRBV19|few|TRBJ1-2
TGTGCCAGTAGTGCCTTTAGGGGACAGGGTAACTATGGCTACACCTTC
CASSAFRGQGNYGYTF
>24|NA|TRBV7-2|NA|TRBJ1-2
NA
CASSLARQAQFRAVLRAGSYGYTF
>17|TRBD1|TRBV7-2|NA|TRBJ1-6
TGTGCCAGCAGCTTAGTGGTTGGGACAGGGACTAATTCACCCCTCCACTTT
CASSLVVGTGTNSPLHF
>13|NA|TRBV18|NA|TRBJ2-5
TGTGCCAGCTCACGGGAGCTCGCAGAGACCCAGTACTTC
CASSRELAETQYF
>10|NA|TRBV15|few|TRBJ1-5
TGTGCCACCTCGTTTGTGACCCAGCATTTT
CATSFVTQHF
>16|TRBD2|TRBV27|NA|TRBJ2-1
TGTGCCAGCAGTTTATTTCGGCGGGGGACCTACAATGAGCAGTTCTTC
CASSLFRRGTYNEQFF
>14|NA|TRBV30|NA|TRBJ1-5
TGTGCCTGGAACGCTGCGGGGAGGACTCAGCCCCAGCATTTT
CAWNAAGRTQPQHF
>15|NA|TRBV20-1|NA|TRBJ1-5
TGCAGTGCTAGAGATTTGGAGTTTGGCAATCAGCCCCAGCATTTT
CSARDLEFGNQPQHF
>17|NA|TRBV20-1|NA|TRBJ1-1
TGCAGTGGTCGTGGGTTTGACCTTGGGGGGAAGGGCACTGAAGCTTTCTTT
CSGRGFDLGGKGTEAFF
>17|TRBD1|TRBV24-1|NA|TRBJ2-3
TGTGCCACCAGTGATTTGGATTGGACAGGGGGCACAGATACGCAGTATTTT
CATSDLDWTGGTDTQYF
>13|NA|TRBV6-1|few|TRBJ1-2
TGTGCCAGCAGCCCGGGGACGACCTATGGCTACACCTTC
CASSPGTTYGYTF
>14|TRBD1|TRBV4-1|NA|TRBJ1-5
TGCGCCAGCAGCCAGGACCAGGGGGTTCAGCCCCAGCATTTT
CASSQDQGVQPQHF
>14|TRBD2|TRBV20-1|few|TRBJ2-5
TGCAGTGCCGTCGGGGGGGCGATGGGAGAGACCCAGTACTTC
CSAVGGAMGETQYF
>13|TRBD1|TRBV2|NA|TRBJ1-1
TGTGCCGGCCGACAGGGAGTCTTCACTGAAGCTTTCTTT
CAGRQGVFTEAFF
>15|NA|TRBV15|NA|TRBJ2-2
TGTGCCACCAGCAGAGACAGGGTGGGGGCCGGGGAGCTGTTTTTT
CATSRDRVGAGELFF
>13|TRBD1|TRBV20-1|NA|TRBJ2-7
TGCAGTGCTAGTTGGGACAGGGGCTACGAGCAGTACTTC
CSASWDRGYEQYF
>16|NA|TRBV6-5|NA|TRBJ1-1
TGTGCCAGCAGTTACTCGGGCAGGGTAGATCGGACTGAAGCTTTCTTT
CASSYSGRVDRTEAFF